Listed below are T cell receptor beta chains from one sample, sequenced in a study of T cell responses to AZD1222 COVID-19 vaccine. Data came from immunoSEQ multiplex PCR; TCRdb stores just in-frame clones and leaves some out. Here the sample spans around 150,000 clones, roughly 90% being singletons. The sample in question was peripheral blood, obtained on day 0 of AZD1222 vaccination. Receptors were obtained from an adult in good health. Both conserved end residues are part of each CDR3. The D gene is left open where the match is weak. Some rows have no size entry. The others give once, few or many, or a class for an expanded clone.

size | J | V | D | CDR3 | DNA
NA | TRBJ1-6 | TRBV2 | NA | CASSVGSNSPLHF | TGTGCCAGCAGTGTCGGTAGTAATTCACCCCTCCACTTT
NA | TRBJ1-2 | TRBV24-1 | NA | CATSGPGLDGYTF | TGTGCCACCAGTGGGCCGGGGTTGGACGGCTACACCTTC
NA | TRBJ2-3 | TRBV11-3 | NA | CASSLDPSDTQYF | TGTGCCAGCAGCTTAGATCCGTCGGATACGCAGTATTTT
NA | TRBJ2-3 | TRBV12-3/TRBV12-4 | NA | CASTPRDTQYF | TGTGCCAGCACCCCCAGAGATACGCAGTATTTT
NA | TRBJ1-1 | TRBV5-4 | TRBD1 | CASWGGQGFAEAFF | TGTGCGTCCTGGGGGGGACAGGGATTCGCTGAAGCTTTCTTT
NA | TRBJ2-1 | TRBV6-1 | TRBD2 | CASSEALNGRAFQGQFF | TGTGCCAGCAGTGAAGCGCTTAACGGGAGGGCCTTCCAAGGTCAGTTCTTC
NA | TRBJ2-2 | TRBV6-5 | NA | CASSYTTGSDGELFF | TGTGCCAGCAGTTACACGACAGGTTCCGACGGGGAGCTGTTTTTT
NA | TRBJ2-2 | TRBV7-8 | TRBD1 | CASSLGQGITGELFF | TGTGCCAGCAGCTTAGGACAGGGGATCACCGGGGAGCTGTTTTTT
NA | TRBJ1-2 | TRBV27 | TRBD1 | CASSFTGGADGYTF | TGTGCCAGCAGTTTTACAGGGGGCGCGGATGGCTACACCTTC
NA | TRBJ2-4 | TRBV5-1 | NA | CASRLYQTGRFDDRALLAKNIQYF | TGCGCCAGCCGACTCTATCAGACAGGGAGGTTTGATGATAGGGCTTTATTAGCCAAAAACATTCAGTACTTC
once | TRBJ1-6 | TRBV27 | TRBD1 | CASGPRDSRYNSPLHF | TGTGCCAGCGGCCCTCGGGACAGCCGTTATAATTCACCCCTCCACTTT
NA | TRBJ1-3 | TRBV5-6 | NA | CASSLGGVPGNTIYF | TGTGCCAGCAGCTTGGGCGGGGTCCCTGGAAACACCATATATTTT
NA | TRBJ1-1 | TRBV7-9 | TRBD1 | CASITDRGSTEAFF | TGTGCCAGCATTACGGACAGGGGAAGTACTGAAGCTTTCTTT
NA | TRBJ2-1 | TRBV11-3 | NA | CASSPHGGNEQFF | TGTGCCAGCAGCCCTCATGGGGGAAATGAGCAGTTCTTC
NA | TRBJ1-2 | TRBV6-5 | NA | CASSYVVQGRNYTF | TGTGCCAGCAGTTACGTTGTCCAGGGGCGGAACTACACCTTC
NA | TRBJ2-1 | TRBV6-2/TRBV6-3 | NA | CASSGGPRSSYNEQFF | TGTGCCAGCAGCGGGGGGCCGAGGTCGTCCTACAATGAGCAGTTCTTC
NA | TRBJ1-5 | TRBV19 | TRBD1 | CASSILGTGSQPQHF | TGTGCCAGTAGTATACTTGGGACAGGGAGTCAGCCCCAGCATTTT
NA | TRBJ2-3 | TRBV7-2 | TRBD2 | CASSLTPTSGSADTQYF | TGTGCCAGCAGCTTGACACCTACTAGCGGGAGCGCAGATACGCAGTATTTT
NA | TRBJ1-6 | TRBV18 | TRBD1 | CASSRQGKALHF | TGTGCCAGCTCGCGACAGGGGAAGGCCCTCCACTTT
NA | TRBJ2-3 | TRBV19 | TRBD1 | CASSIGQGISQYF | TGTGCCAGTAGTATCGGACAGGGGATCTCGCAGTATTTT
once | TRBJ2-1 | TRBV15 | NA | CATSREGVNYSNEQFF | TGTGCCACCAGCAGAGAAGGGGTTAACTACAGCAATGAGCAGTTCTTC
NA | TRBJ1-6 | TRBV6-1 | TRBD1 | CASSEEGWWDRRGGPLHF | TGTGCCAGCAGTGAAGAGGGTTGGTGGGACAGGAGGGGGGGACCCCTCCACTTT
NA | TRBJ1-2 | TRBV3-1/TRBV3-2 | NA | CASSGVSQGPLGYTF | TGTGCCAGCAGCGGCGTTTCACAGGGCCCTCTTGGCTACACCTTC
NA | TRBJ1-6 | TRBV28 | NA | CASSPRGGGGNSPLHF | TGTGCCAGCAGCCCCCGGGGGGGAGGGGGTAATTCACCCCTCCACTTT
once | TRBJ1-1 | TRBV24-1 | NA | CATTRPLSGTEAFF | TGTGCCACCACTCGCCCCCTCAGTGGCACTGAAGCTTTCTTT
NA | TRBJ1-1 | TRBV6-5 | NA | CASSYSRAEAFF | TGTGCCAGCAGTTACTCAAGGGCTGAAGCTTTCTTT
NA | TRBJ1-1 | TRBV29-1 | NA | CSVGQGLIGAFF | TGCAGCGTTGGGCAGGGCCTAATCGGAGCTTTCTTT
few | TRBJ1-1 | TRBV29-1 | NA | CSVLIPGKAFF | TGCAGCGTCCTTATCCCGGGTAAAGCTTTCTTT
NA | TRBJ1-1 | TRBV5-4 | TRBD1 | CASSLAGQGHSTEAFF | TGTGCCAGCAGCTTGGCGGGACAGGGGCACAGCACTGAAGCTTTCTTT
NA | TRBJ2-1 | TRBV6-5 | TRBD2 | CASQRTSGSYNEQFF | TGTGCCAGCCAGCGGACTAGCGGGTCCTACAATGAGCAGTTCTTC
NA | TRBJ1-1 | TRBV6-5 | NA | CASSYLQGRLVAFF | TGTGCCAGCAGTTATTTACAGGGAAGGTTGGTAGCTTTCTTT
NA | TRBJ2-7 | TRBV24-1 | NA | CATSDLLTGTRYF | TGTGCCACCAGTGATCTATTAACAGGGACAAGGTACTTC
NA | TRBJ1-5 | TRBV28 | NA | CASSPLRDQQPQHF | TGTGCCAGCAGTCCGCTCCGGGATCAGCAGCCCCAGCATTTT
NA | TRBJ2-1 | TRBV4-1 | NA | CASSQVDILSYNEQFF | TGCGCCAGCAGCCAAGTTGACATTTTGTCCTACAATGAGCAGTTCTTC
NA | TRBJ2-1 | TRBV7-2 | TRBD2 | CASSLSGGGKQFF | TGTGCCAGCAGCTTAAGCGGGGGGGGCAAGCAGTTCTTC
NA | TRBJ1-2 | TRBV14 | NA | CASSQVSPGQDYGYTF | TGTGCCAGCAGCCAAGTTAGTCCAGGTCAGGACTATGGCTACACCTTC
NA | TRBJ2-7 | TRBV10-1 | NA | CASSDDNYEQYF | TGCGCCAGCAGCGATGACAACTACGAGCAGTACTTC
once | TRBJ2-1 | TRBV18 | NA | CASSLRGPKSYSYNEQFF | TGTGCCAGCTCACTCAGGGGCCCCAAATCCTACTCCTACAATGAGCAGTTCTTC
NA | TRBJ1-1 | TRBV2 | TRBD1 | CASSRDRGSLRTAEAFF | TGTGCCAGCAGTCGGGACAGGGGAAGTTTAAGGACGGCTGAAGCTTTCTTT
once | TRBJ1-6 | TRBV28 | NA | CASETPDDNSPLHF | TGTGCCAGCGAAACGCCTGACGATAATTCACCCCTCCACTTT
NA | TRBJ2-7 | TRBV5-5 | TRBD1 | CASSLATGGVYEQYF | TGTGCCAGCAGCTTGGCGACAGGGGGCGTCTACGAGCAGTACTTC
NA | TRBJ1-2 | TRBV6-5 | TRBD1 | CASSSTATGAYGYTF | TGTGCCAGCAGTTCAACCGCCACAGGGGCCTATGGCTACACCTTC
NA | TRBJ2-5 | TRBV9 | TRBD2 | CASSQTGTSERETQYF | TGTGCCAGCAGCCAAACGGGGACTAGCGAGCGAGAGACCCAGTACTTC
NA | TRBJ2-7 | TRBV9 | NA | CASNEGSSSYEQYF | TGTGCCAGCAATGAGGGGAGCTCTTCTTACGAGCAGTACTTC
NA | TRBJ1-4 | TRBV10-2 | NA | CATSSGGARAATNEKLFF | TGCGCCACCTCGTCGGGGGGGGCGAGGGCGGCAACTAATGAAAAACTGTTTTTT
NA | TRBJ2-1 | TRBV5-1 | NA | CASSLDRSSYNEQFF | TGCGCCAGCAGCTTGGACCGATCGTCCTACAATGAGCAGTTCTTC
NA | TRBJ1-6 | TRBV9 | TRBD1 | CASSEGQSSYNSPLHF | TGTGCCAGCAGCGAGGGACAGAGCTCCTATAATTCACCCCTCCACTTT
NA | TRBJ2-7 | TRBV5-4 | NA | CASSPPRGEQYF | TGTGCCAGCAGCCCACCTAGGGGCGAGCAGTACTTC
NA | TRBJ2-5 | TRBV4-1 | NA | CASSQERQEETQYF | TGCGCCAGCAGCCAAGAACGCCAGGAGGAGACCCAGTACTTC
NA | TRBJ1-6 | TRBV7-2 | TRBD1 | CASSSYRGDRGSPLHF | TGTGCCAGCAGCTCCTACAGGGGGGACAGGGGCTCACCCCTCCACTTT
NA | TRBJ1-1 | TRBV18 | NA | CASSPPMKGGGEAFF | TGTGCCAGCTCACCACCCATGAAGGGTGGGGGTGAAGCTTTCTTT
NA | TRBJ1-1 | TRBV28 | TRBD1 | CASSPQGASNTEAFF | TGTGCCAGCAGTCCACAGGGGGCGTCGAACACTGAAGCTTTCTTT
NA | TRBJ1-2 | TRBV2 | NA | CASSEGRGRQTNYGYTF | TGTGCCAGCAGTGAGGGAAGGGGCAGACAAACCAACTATGGCTACACCTTC